This passage covers 26 T cell receptor beta chains from one sample sequenced in a study of CD8+CD57+ T cells in acquired aplastic anemia. Genomic DNA, serving as template, underwent TCR beta VDJ and CDR3 profiling. MiXCR, run by TCRdb on the reads, gives a single entry per CDR3 protein. The top ten clones hold more than 55% of a sample with approximately 100,000 distinct CDR3 sequences, 65% to 70% of them seen once. All sequencing subjects had displayed CD8+CD57+ cell expansion on flow cytometry. Sequenced sample: sorted CD4+, CD8+, or CD8+CD57+ T cells (not recorded which) from PBMCs. Receptors were obtained from a human donor with aplastic anemia.

This clonotype was seen only once. V is TRBV9 and J is TRBJ2-5, with 8 nucleotides matching TRBD2. CDR1 and CDR2 from the germline V gene are SGDLS and YYNGEE. This CDR3 spans 16 amino acids. J gave up 2 bases and V 2 bases, and 8 bases lay outside the gene matches. CDR3 DNA: TGTGCCAGCAGCGTTGCGGTAGCGGGGACGCAAGAGACCCAGTACTTC. Encoded protein: CASSVAVAGTQETQYF.

The chain employs TRBV15 and TRBJ2-1; D is undetermined. The CDR3 runs to 13 residues. Germline-derived CDR1 and CDR2 are LNHNV and YYDKDF (reference sequence). The V gene lost 0 bases and the J gene lost 15 bases, with 15 bases spanning the gap. The CDR3 DNA reads TGTGCCACCAGCAGAGATTTCCTCGGGTGGGCGTTCTTC. As protein: CATSRDFLGWAFF. Using reference TRBV15 and TRBJ2-1 for the parts outside the CDR3, the full variable domain is DAMVIQNPRYQVTQFGKPVTLSCSQTLNHNVMYWYQQKSSQAPKLLFHYYDKDFNNEADTPDNFQSRRPNTSFCFLDIRSPGLGDTAMYLCATSRDFLGWAFFGPGTRLTVL.

This clonotype occurred many times. The chain uses TRBV19 and TRBJ2-7; TRBD2 agrees at 10 bases. With 5 bases clipped from V and 4 bases from J, the junction kept 8 bases outside the gene matches. The CDR3 is 15 amino acids. Per the germline V gene, CDR1 is LNHDA and CDR2 is SQIVND (reference sequence). The chain's CDR3 is CASSPSSGGAYEQYF. The CDR3 region has the DNA TGTGCCAGTAGTCCCTCAAGCGGGGGGGCATACGAGCAGTACTTC.

Many counts were recorded for this clonotype. V and J are TRBV11-2 and TRBJ1-2; D gene unclear. CDR3 length: 15 amino acids. CDR1 is SGHAT, CDR2 FQNNGV, per germline. The germline V and J ends were trimmed by 0 bases and 4 bases, with 12 bases remaining between them. CDR3 DNA: TGTGCCAGCAGCTTAGATCTCGGGGAAGTCTATGGCTACACCTTC. This encodes CASSLDLGEVYGYTF.

The chain carries TRBV20-1 and TRBJ1-1; unclear D gene. V lost 0 bases, J lost 3 bases, and 14 bases lay in between. The CDR3 loop spans 15 amino acids. Germline V CDR1 and CDR2: DFQATT, SNEGSKA (reference sequence). CDR3 in amino acids: CSARDLGMGDTEAFF. DNA of the CDR3: TGCAGTGCTAGAGATCTAGGGATGGGTGACACTGAAGCTTTCTTT.

The CDR3 sequence: CASSLATGVRYEQYF. The DNA of the CDR3 is TGTGCCAGCAGCTTAGCGACAGGGGTTCGCTACGAGCAGTACTTC. The V gene is TRBV7-9, the J gene TRBJ2-7; 8 bases match TRBD1. Germline V gene sequence: CDR1 SEHNR, CDR2 FQNEAQ (reference sequence). The CDR3 has 15 amino acids. V lost 0 bases and J lost 3; bases outside the gene matches: 4.

The V and J genes are TRBV10-3 and TRBJ1-1; D ambiguous. V lost 10 bases to trimming and J lost 1 base, with 13 bases between them. The CDR3 spans 13 residues. Per the germline V gene, CDR1 is ENHRY and CDR2 is SYGVKD. The CDR3 loop is CATHLPGNTEAFF. As DNA, the CDR3 is TGTGCCACTCACCTACCCGGGAACACTGAAGCTTTCTTT.

This chain uses TRBV29-1 with TRBJ2-3; D is undetermined. With 7 bases removed from V and 6 bases from J, the gap between germline ends came to 17 bases. The CDR3 contains 13 residues. From germline, CDR1 is SQVTM and CDR2 ANQGSEA. The CDR3 nucleotides are TGCAGCGCCGGACGGCTAAATGGGGATACGCAGTATTTT. Translation: CSAGRLNGDTQYF.

This clonotype was counted only a few times. In DNA, the CDR3 is TGCGCCAGCAGTGAGTCGGGAGCGGGAGCTTCCGGGGAGCTGTTTTTT. Translating it yields CASSESGAGASGELFF. The gene calls are TRBV10-1 and TRBJ2-2; TRBD2 aligns across 8 bases. This CDR3 has 16 residues. Trimming removed 0 bases from V and 6 bases from J; junction bases left unmatched: 6. Germline V gene lookup returns CDR1 WNHNN and CDR2 SYGVQD (reference sequence).

V gene TRBV24-1 combines with J gene TRBJ1-2; possibly TRBD1 for D (5 bases). Germline V gives CDR1 KGHDR, CDR2 SFDVKD. V lost 4 bases and J 8 bases, leaving 19 bases between the germline ends. This CDR3 comprises 15 residues. The CDR3 sequence: CATSDSPGPRRGYTF. The CDR3 coding sequence is TGTGCCACCAGTGACTCTCCGGGACCCCGACGCGGCTACACCTTC.

The gene calls are TRBV5-4 and TRBJ2-1; possible D gene TRBD1, 7 bases. Germline V lookup: CDR1 SGHNT, CDR2 YYREEE (reference sequence). Between the trimmed V and J ends, which lost 2 bases and 10 bases, there was a span of 19 bases. This CDR3 spans 15 amino acids. The CDR3 loop reads CASSLGGTVEMEQFF. For the CDR3, the DNA is TGTGCCAGCAGCTTAGGGGGGACAGTGGAGATGGAGCAGTTCTTC.

The V and J genes are TRBV10-3 and TRBJ1-1; no definite D call. Trimming took off 2 bases at V and 4 bases at J, with 2 bases between the two ends. Germline V gene data show CDR1 as ENHRY and CDR2 as SYGVKD. The length of the CDR3 is 11 residues. CDR3 region: CAISESTEAFF. The CDR3, as DNA: TGTGCCATCAGTGAGAGCACTGAAGCTTTCTTT.

The rearrangement joins TRBV7-8 to TRBJ2-3; D remains unclear. The CDR3 is made up of 13 amino acids. The V end was cut by 2 bases, the J end by 1 base, with 4 bases between. Germline lookup yields CDR1 SGHVS and CDR2 FQNEAQ. This CDR3 reads CASSLWGTDTQYF. The CDR3 bases are TGTGCCAGCAGCTTATGGGGCACAGATACGCAGTATTTT.

The rearrangement uses TRBV6-5 and TRBJ1-5; D perhaps matches TRBD1 (6 bases). V lost 10 bases to trimming and J lost 5 bases, with 18 bases between them. The CDR3 loop spans 14 amino acids. The germline gives CDR1 MNHEY, CDR2 SVGAGI. CDR3 residues: CAISQGRRDQPQHF. The CDR3 DNA sequence: TGTGCCATCAGCCAGGGGAGGAGAGATCAGCCCCAGCATTTT.

The chain has TRBV10-3 and TRBJ2-2; 7 bases line up with TRBD2. After removal of 3 bases from V and 0 bases from J, the junction contained 7 bases not matched to a gene. The CDR3 contains 17 residues. CDR1 is ENHRY, CDR2 SYGVKD, per germline. This chain's CDR3 is CAISDIASGTNTGELFF. CDR3 DNA: TGTGCCATCAGTGATATTGCTAGCGGTACGAACACCGGGGAGCTGTTTTTT.

The table lists this clonotype with many counts. The CDR3 here is CASSWTVNSPLHF. CDR3 nucleotide sequence: TGTGCCAGCAGCTGGACAGTCAATTCACCCCTCCACTTT. The chain recombines TRBV12-3 or TRBV12-4 with TRBJ1-6, with a weak D call TRBD1 (6 bases). With 6 bases removed from V and 7 bases from J, the gap between germline ends came to 10 bases. CDR3 length equals 13 residues.

The rearrangement joins TRBV7-9 to TRBJ1-1; D remains unclear. Trimming cost V 3 bases and J 3 bases, with 5 bases left between them. CDR1 is SEHNR and CDR2 is FQNEAQ in the germline V gene (reference sequence). The CDR3 spans 12 residues. The CDR3 loop reads CASSLQDTEAFF. The DNA for the CDR3 is TGTGCCAGCAGCTTGCAGGACACTGAAGCTTTCTTT.

The chain links TRBV20-1 to TRBJ1-5; D is ambiguous. CDR3 size: 14 residues. CDR1 is DFQATT and CDR2 is SNEGSKA in the germline V gene (reference sequence). The V end lost 3 bases, the J end lost 0 bases, and 9 bases lay between the germline ends. The CDR3 protein is CSASRQASNQPQHF. The CDR3 nucleotides are TGCAGTGCTAGTCGGCAGGCTAGCAATCAGCCCCAGCATTTT.

The chain combines TRBV10-3 with TRBJ2-7; TRBD2 agrees at 11 bases. CDR3 length: 15 residues. V dropped 0 bases and J dropped 4; count of bases not matched to a gene: 2. From germline, CDR1 is ENHRY and CDR2 SYGVKD. The CDR3 loop reads CAISESTSGAYEQYF. CDR3 DNA sequence: TGTGCCATCAGTGAGTCGACTAGCGGGGCTTACGAGCAGTACTTC.

Concerning this clonotype itself: This may arise from a read error, as a much more abundant clone is one base away. The chain couples TRBV27 to TRBJ2-7; tentative D call: TRBD2 (5 bases). Germline V gene lookup returns CDR1 MNHEY and CDR2 SMNVEV (reference sequence). This CDR3 comprises 13 residues. V was clipped by 5 bases and J by 3 bases, with 11 bases between them. This CDR3 reads CASSLGRGYEQYF. The CDR3 DNA reads as TGTGCCAGCAGTCTTGGACGGGGCTACGAGCAGTACTTC.

In its sample, this clonotype was seen a few times. The chain employs TRBV24-1 and TRBJ1-5; 9 positions match TRBD1. CDR3 length: 16 residues. Germline CDR1 is KGHDR and CDR2 is SFDVKD. V dropped 5 bases and J dropped 4; count of bases not matched to a gene: 8. This CDR3 reads CATSGGQGRLNQPQHF. The CDR3 DNA sequence: TGTGCCACCAGTGGGGGACAGGGCCGCCTTAATCAGCCCCAGCATTTT.

The V call is TRBV29-1, the J call TRBJ1-1, with D unresolved. The V gene lost 6 bases and the J gene lost 5 bases, with 10 bases spanning the gap. The V gene's germline CDR1 is SQVTM and CDR2 ANQGSEA. The length of the CDR3 is 11 residues. Here the CDR3 DNA reads TGCAGCGTGCCGTTCGGAACTGAAGCTTTCTTT. It encodes CSVPFGTEAFF.

The V and J genes are TRBV19 and TRBJ2-5; TRBD1 or TRBD2 may be the D gene (6 bases each). Germline-derived CDR1 and CDR2 are LNHDA and SQIVND (reference sequence). V was pared by 3 bases and J by 5 bases, with 16 bases between. The CDR3 totals 15 residues. This CDR3 is CASSILGGLRETQYF. The CDR3 DNA reads as TGTGCCAGTAGTATTTTGGGGGGCCTGCGGGAGACCCAGTACTTC.

The gene calls are TRBV7-2 and TRBJ1-5; TRBD1 agrees at 8 bases. The CDR3 consists of 13 residues. Germline V gives CDR1 SGHTA, CDR2 FQGNSA. Trimming took 5 bases from V and 6 from J; bases not matched to a gene: 3. The CDR3 sequence: CASSQQGGQPQHF. The CDR3 DNA follows: TGTGCCAGCAGCCAACAGGGGGGTCAGCCCCAGCATTTT.

The V and J genes are TRBV2 and TRBJ2-7; TRBD2 is a possible D gene (5 bases). V was pared by 7 bases and J by 2 bases, with 12 bases between. CDR3 size: 13 residues. Germline V gene data show CDR1 as SNHLY and CDR2 as FYNNEI. CDR3 DNA: TGTGCCAGCAACCTGGGGAGAGCCTACGAGCAGTACTTC. Translation gives CASNLGRAYEQYF.

V usage is TRBV29-1 and J usage is TRBJ1-3, with D hard to call. The germline V and J ends were trimmed by 2 bases and 2 bases, with 4 bases remaining between them. CDR1 and CDR2 from the germline V gene are SQVTM and ANQGSEA. This CDR3 contains 12 residues. The CDR3 protein is CSVEFPGNTIYF. Written as DNA, the CDR3 is TGCAGCGTTGAATTCCCTGGAAACACCATATATTTT.